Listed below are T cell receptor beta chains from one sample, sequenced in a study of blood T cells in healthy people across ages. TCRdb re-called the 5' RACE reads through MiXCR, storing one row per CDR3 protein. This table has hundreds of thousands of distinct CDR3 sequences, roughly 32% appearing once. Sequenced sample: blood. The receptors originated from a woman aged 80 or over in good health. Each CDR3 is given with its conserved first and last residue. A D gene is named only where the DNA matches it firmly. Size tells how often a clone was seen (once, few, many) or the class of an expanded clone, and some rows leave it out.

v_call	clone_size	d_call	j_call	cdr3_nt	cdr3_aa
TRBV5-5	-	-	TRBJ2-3	TGTGCCAGCAGCTTCGGCCCATTGGGCACAGATACGCAGTATTTT	CASSFGPLGTDTQYF
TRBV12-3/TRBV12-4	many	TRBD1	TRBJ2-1	TGTGCCAGCAGCCGATCGGGACAGGGACTCAATGAGCAGTTCTTC	CASSRSGQGLNEQFF
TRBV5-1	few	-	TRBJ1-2	TGCGCCAGCAGCTTGGATACAGGGATGGTTGGCTACACCTTC	CASSLDTGMVGYTF
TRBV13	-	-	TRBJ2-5	TGTGCCAGCAGCCCCTCCCTGGGTCTCGGGCCTACCAATGGGCAGTACTTC	CASSPSLGLGPTNGQYF
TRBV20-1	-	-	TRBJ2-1	TGCAGTGCTAGAGGTGTCTCTGGCGGGGTAAGCTCCTACAATGAGCAGTTCTTC	CSARGVSGGVSSYNEQFF
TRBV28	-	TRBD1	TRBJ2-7	TGTGCCAGTCGAGAGCAGGGGGCCTACGAGCAGTACTTC	CASREQGAYEQYF
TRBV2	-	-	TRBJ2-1	TGTGCCAGCAGTGACGCTCGCTACAATGAGCAGTTCTTC	CASSDARYNEQFF
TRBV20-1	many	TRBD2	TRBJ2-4	TGCAGTGCCCCCGGGGTGGGGGGGGACATTCAGTACTTC	CSAPGVGGDIQYF
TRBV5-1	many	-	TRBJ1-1	TGCGCCAGCAGCCCGGGGACATACGCAATGAACACTGAAGCTTTCTTT	CASSPGTYAMNTEAFF
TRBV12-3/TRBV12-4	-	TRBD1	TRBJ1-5	TGTGCCAGCAGTCTCCAGGGGGCGGCTGGACCCCAGCATTTT	CASSLQGAAGPQHF
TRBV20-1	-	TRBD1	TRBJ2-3	TGCAGTGCTTTCCGGGACAGGGGGCTTACCACAGATACGCAGTATTTT	CSAFRDRGLTTDTQYF
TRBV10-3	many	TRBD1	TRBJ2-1	TGTGCCATCAGAGGGACAGGGGCATACAATGAGCAGTTCTTC	CAIRGTGAYNEQFF
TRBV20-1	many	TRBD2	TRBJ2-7	TGCAGTGCTAGAACTAGCGGGGGGGGCTACTACGAGCAGTACTTC	CSARTSGGGYYEQYF
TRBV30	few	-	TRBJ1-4	TGTGCCTGGAGTGCGGGGTCTGATGAAAAACTGTTTTTT	CAWSAGSDEKLFF
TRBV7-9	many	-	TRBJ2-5	TGTGCCAGCAGCTTAGCGCTAGGGGGACGGAAAAACCAAGAGACCCAGTACTTC	CASSLALGGRKNQETQYF
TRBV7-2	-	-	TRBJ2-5	TGTGCCAGCAGCCCCCCAGGCCGACCCTACGAGCGGTACTTC	CASSPPGRPYERYF
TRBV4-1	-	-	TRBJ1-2	TGCGCCAGCAGCCAAGATATAAAGCGCTATGGCTACACCTTC	CASSQDIKRYGYTF
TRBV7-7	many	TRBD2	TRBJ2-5	TGTGCTAGCAGCTTAGCGGGGACCCAAGAGACCCAGTACTTC	CASSLAGTQETQYF
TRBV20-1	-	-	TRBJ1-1	TGCAGTGCTAGAAAGGGCAGGGAAGGCACTGAAGCTTTCTTT	CSARKGREGTEAFF
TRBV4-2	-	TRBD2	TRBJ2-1	TGTGCCAGCAGCCAGCACATAGCGGGGGGTGACAATGAGCAGTTCTTC	CASSQHIAGGDNEQFF